The clone carrying this T cell receptor (beta chain) was detected many times. What it recognizes is unknown. The sample originates from a study of early T cells in non-severe SARS-CoV-2 infection. For the study at large: Investigators sequenced bulk RNA drawn from unsorted whole blood, and chains remained unpaired. Findings and caveats of the study: CD4 and private specificities were missed by VDJdb matching, which favored anti-spike CD8 responses.

Germline V gene lookup returns CDR1 MNHNS and CDR2 SASEGT. The CDR3 runs to 13 residues. The V gene lost 10 bases and the J gene lost 4 bases, with 14 bases spanning the gap. Individual cDNA molecules carried attached unique molecular identifiers. TCRdb re-called the 5' RACE reads through MiXCR, storing one row per CDR3 protein. This repertoire shows 45,000 to 65,000 distinct CDR3 sequences, approximately 10% found once; its top ten account for 4% to 4.5%. The rearrangement links TRBV6-1 to TRBJ1-5; D is unclear. Sequences were obtained from whole blood. The sequence came from an adult who was a healthcare worker with PCR-confirmed SARS-CoV-2 infection or an uninfected control (not recorded which). CDR3 sequence: CATIGRSNQPQHF. The CDR3 DNA is TGTGCCACCATCGGGCGCTCTAATCAGCCCCAGCATTTT.